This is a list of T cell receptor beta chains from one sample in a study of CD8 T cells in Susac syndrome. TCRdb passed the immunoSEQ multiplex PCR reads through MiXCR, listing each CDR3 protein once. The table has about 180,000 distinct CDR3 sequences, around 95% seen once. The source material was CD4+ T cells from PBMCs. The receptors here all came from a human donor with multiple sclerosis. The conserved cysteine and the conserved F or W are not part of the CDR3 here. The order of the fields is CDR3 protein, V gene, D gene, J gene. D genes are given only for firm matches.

CDR3 protein: ASSQEGGGTAQPYEQY
V gene: TRBV4-1
D gene: .
J gene: TRBJ2-7

CDR3 protein: ASSVQHYSNQPQH
V gene: TRBV19
D gene: .
J gene: TRBJ1-5

CDR3 protein: ASSARTGRATPKSYNEQF
V gene: TRBV25-1
D gene: .
J gene: TRBJ2-1

CDR3 protein: ASSLQGIQETQY
V gene: TRBV11-2
D gene: .
J gene: TRBJ2-5

CDR3 protein: ASSQFKESKHNSPLH
V gene: TRBV23-1
D gene: .
J gene: TRBJ1-6

CDR3 protein: ATSRVGYGYT
V gene: TRBV15
D gene: .
J gene: TRBJ1-2

CDR3 protein: ASSQSRCDPDRAHYEQY
V gene: TRBV23-1
D gene: TRBD1
J gene: TRBJ2-7

CDR3 protein: ASSYPTGEQY
V gene: TRBV7-9
D gene: .
J gene: TRBJ2-7

CDR3 protein: AWSPGTGTTI
V gene: TRBV30
D gene: TRBD1
J gene: TRBJ1-1

CDR3 protein: AKGTENLSSYGYT
V gene: TRBV6-4
D gene: TRBD1
J gene: TRBJ1-2

CDR3 protein: ASGDRGISPLH
V gene: TRBV9
D gene: TRBD1
J gene: TRBJ1-6

CDR3 protein: ASSLRPDTQY
V gene: TRBV11-3
D gene: .
J gene: TRBJ2-3

CDR3 protein: ASTPPAGGYEQY
V gene: TRBV4-1
D gene: TRBD2
J gene: TRBJ2-7

CDR3 protein: AWAGGTGASNYGYT
V gene: TRBV30
D gene: TRBD1
J gene: TRBJ1-2

CDR3 protein: SVGLAGGPGGSYEQY
V gene: TRBV29-1
D gene: TRBD2
J gene: TRBJ2-7

CDR3 protein: ASSPSLGGNEQF
V gene: TRBV18
D gene: .
J gene: TRBJ2-1

CDR3 protein: SASGNTDTQY
V gene: TRBV20-1
D gene: .
J gene: TRBJ2-3

CDR3 protein: ASSTRTGGTEAF
V gene: TRBV7-8
D gene: TRBD1
J gene: TRBJ1-1

CDR3 protein: ASSLLLTQY
V gene: TRBV7-2
D gene: .
J gene: TRBJ2-5

CDR3 protein: ASSLTGEKLF
V gene: TRBV12-3/TRBV12-4
D gene: .
J gene: TRBJ1-4